The TCR beta chain under discussion was sequenced for a study of blood T cell repertoires in COVID-19. Study context: Samples of COVID-19 (acute and convalescent) were obtained from the United States, Italy and Spain. The cDNA or gDNA used as material had been derived from T cells, B-cell-depleted T cells, or PBMCs.

The CDR3 contains 14 residues. Germline V gene data show CDR1 as SEHNR and CDR2 as FQNEAQ (reference sequence). J gave up 6 bases and V 1 base, and 6 bases lay outside the gene matches. Authors' processing steps: Amplification with reference gene primers provided the estimates of nucleated cell counts. Clones were sequenced by immunoSEQ multiplex PCR, and TCRdb holds only the in-frame ones, with some missing. That table is the source of V, J and clone size, and D and trimming were worked out from the DNA. Among roughly 350,000 clones listed, 75% to 90% were seen once. The chain links TRBV7-9 to TRBJ2-7, with 7 nucleotides matching TRBD2. Sequencing was carried out using peripheral blood. The receptor was derived from a woman under 30 with acute or convalescent COVID-19. CDR3 sequence reads: CASSLVEGGSEQYF. The CDR3 region has the DNA TGTGCCAGCAGCTTAGTGGAGGGAGGGAGCGAGCAGTACTTC.